This T cell receptor beta chain was sequenced in a study of cytomegalovirus exposure and HLA in healthy donors. This CDR3 has 13 amino acids. Germline CDR1 SNHLY, CDR2 FYNNEI. V lost 7 bases and J 7 bases, leaving 14 bases between the germline ends. PCR primers comprised 60 Vbeta and 13 Jbeta primers. Clones were sequenced by immunoSEQ multiplex PCR, and TCRdb holds only the in-frame ones, with some missing. This sample yields approximately 150,000 clones, of which about 64% are seen a single time; approximately 2.9% belongs to the top ten. The table lists this clone with a few counts. The rearrangement joins TRBV2 to TRBJ2-1; D not resolved. Material for sequencing was PBMCs. This TCR was sampled from a woman between 25 and 40 years old in good health and CMV-seropositive. The CDR3 reads CASMADIPNEQFF. The CDR3 DNA follows: TGTGCCAGCATGGCAGACATTCCAAATGAGCAGTTCTTC.